This T cell receptor beta chain appears in the sequencing data of a study of cytomegalovirus exposure and HLA in healthy donors. At the level of the study: Within an early data release were 65 million to 90 million unique TCRs drawn from HLA-typed donors.

Note on this clone: Its matching antigen is unknown.

Study outcomes and limitations: For most TCR sequences rarity was the rule, although some public TCRs occurred in many donors. CMV serostatus was the only immune exposure information that was available.

Healthy bone marrow donors formed the donor group. Primers included in the PCR were 60 Vbeta and 13 Jbeta primers. Assay used: immunoSEQ multiplex PCR; TCRdb lists only in-frame clones, some missing. The table records 95,000 or so clones, roughly 70% of them present only once. The origin of this receptor is a woman aged 45-60 years in good health and CMV-seropositive. Material: PBMCs.

The CDR3 sequence is CASSSPRTSGRYNEQFF. The CDR3 coding sequence is TGTGCCAGCAGTTCCCCCAGGACTAGCGGGAGGTACAATGAGCAGTTCTTC. The chain links TRBV27 to TRBJ2-1, with TRBD2 identical over 14 bases. Germline CDR1 and CDR2: MNHEY and SMNVEV (reference sequence). The CDR3 extends over 17 amino acids. V was pared by 4 bases and J by 4 bases, with 6 bases of the junction left unmatched.